This TCR beta chain appears in the sequencing data of a study of Ad26.COV2.S vaccination and SARS-CoV-2 variants. About this clone: Its antigen is not identified.

General study results and limits: It was reported that spike-specific CD8+ and CD4+ T cell responses were substantially broad after vaccination. Vaccine recipients showed a spike-specific TCR breadth that was higher than in placebo recipients.

Sequencing was performed with immunoSEQ multiplex PCR; in TCRdb, only in-frame clones are kept and a portion is missing. The sample lists a few hundred thousand clones; around 90% were seen once. Treatment here: about 20 received Ad26.COV2.S at low or high dose, single or two shots; a few received placebo; per-sample allocation not given. Samples were taken on day 63 after the first vaccine or placebo injection. This sequence was found in a person aged 18-65 years who received the Ad26.COV2.S COVID-19 vaccine or a placebo. Sample: peripheral blood, taken in a trial of Ad26.COV2.S vaccine versus placebo.

CDR3 DNA sequence: TGTGCCAGCAGCTCGTACCAAGAGACCCAGTACTTC. Protein sequence: CASSSYQETQYF. The chain uses TRBV7-9 and TRBJ2-5; D unresolved. V lost 4 bases to trimming and J lost 0 bases, with 3 bases between them. Germline V CDR1 and CDR2: SEHNR, FQNEAQ (reference sequence). The CDR3 totals 12 residues.